The text below deals with one T cell receptor beta chain. The antigen it binds to is not known. No much larger clone exists at a distance of one base, and base qualities are not known. These data come from a study of cytomegalovirus exposure and HLA in healthy donors (dated by TCRdb to 2016 to 2017). Regarding the research as a whole: According to a later analysis, one platform produced both the roughly 120 validation repertoires and the approximately 660 repertoires of the first cohort. The aim of the study was to test whether cataloging public T cell receptors could identify signatures of past pathogen exposure. In addition to the first cohort of 650 to 800 subjects, a separate validation cohort of over 90 different subjects was used. High-throughput TCR immunosequencing, statistical association of individual TCRs with disease status, and machine learning were combined to predict cytomegalovirus infection status. What the authors observed across the whole study: A later analysis had no HLA typing for the validation cohort, so co-occurrence there was scored across all 120 repertoires. Subsequent analysis determined that TCRs grouped into clusters in the first cohort also showed a tendency toward co-occurrence across the 90 to 150 validation repertoires, and 85% to 95% of cluster scores exceeded 0. The classifier was reported to diagnose cytomegalovirus status with high specificity and sensitivity in both the original cohort and the validation cohort. The authors suggested that the approach could potentially be extended to other disease states and immunological phenotypes. The study listed 164 TCR beta chains as associated with cytomegalovirus. Most TCR sequences were observed very rarely across donors, whereas some public TCRs were present in many individuals. A few of the identified cytomegalovirus-associated TCR beta chains were confirmed in vitro to be specific for cytomegalovirus antigens.

Library creation used the immunoSEQ multiplex PCR assay. In the original analysis: A statistical classification framework was developed to diagnose cytomegalovirus status using the catalog of TCR beta chain sequences. TCRdb obtained this table from immuneACCESS and retained in-frame rearrangements with V and J assigned. These tables miss some clones; where compared with another copy, unresolved V genes account for less than half of the shortfall, and the remainder is unexplained. V, J and clone size are taken as reported in that table, and D and trimming were inferred from the DNA itself. The sample table records 43,000 or so clones; roughly nine tenths of these occur just once. 5.6% of the sample belongs to the ten largest clones. The CDR3 sequence holds 16 residues, the cysteine and phenylalanine included. CDR3 DNA is the only sequence kept; it has 48 bases, read in frame from the first base. According to the germline V gene, CDR1 reads SGDLS and CDR2 reads YYNGEE. Between the V and J ends, shortened by 3 bases and 5 bases respectively, the junction contains 21 bases.

The donors were included in the validation cohort of 130 or so subjects, a group kept apart from the approximately 700-subject first cohort. The V and J genes are TRBV9 and TRBJ2-7, with TRBD1 as a weak D call on 6 bases. Sample: PBMCs. This TCR came from a man aged 18 to 29 in good health and CMV-seronegative. DNA sequence: TGTGCCAGCAGCGCCCTACAGGGTACCCCCGGTAACGAGCAGTACTTC. Its translation is CASSALQGTPGNEQYF.